Sequencing of this T cell receptor (beta chain) was carried out in a study of cytomegalovirus exposure and HLA in healthy donors. Study findings and constraints: A prior analysis recorded that most TCR beta V segments were productive about 87% or about 30% of the time. Presence/absence analyses took donor sequencing depth as roughly uniform.

In the case of this clone: The antigen is not known.

PCR amplification relied on 60 Vbeta primers (plus 13 Jbeta primers). Sequencing used immunoSEQ multiplex PCR; TCRdb keeps in-frame clones, though not all of them. The sample shows about 89,000 clones, over 55% of them seen only once. The donors were healthy bone marrow donors. This CDR3 region has 14 residues. Germline V gene data show CDR1 as SGDLS and CDR2 as YYNGEE. Trimming shortened V by 0 bases and J by 6 bases, and 9 bases separated the two germline ends. This TCR was recovered from a woman in her thirties in good health and CMV-seronegative. V is TRBV9 and J is TRBJ1-4; TRBD1 might be the D (6 bases). Source material: PBMCs. The CDR3 protein is CASSVGRGDEKLFF. The CDR3 coding sequence is TGTGCCAGCAGCGTAGGCAGGGGAGATGAAAAACTGTTTTTT.